This T cell receptor (beta chain) is from a study of T cell responses to AZD1222 COVID-19 vaccine. The study, taken as a whole, reports: The peak T cell response came first, and repertoires were sampled only after it. Only a handful of AZD1222 recipients were seropositive at baseline. The donor cohort was predominantly white British with a female majority, and clonal diversity may have been underestimated. Vaccine-related CD4 TCRs covered spike, predominating at 160-218 and 743-854.

Here immunoSEQ multiplex PCR was the method, and the copy in TCRdb shows in-frame clones only, minus some. Of 150,000 or so clones listed, about 88% are singletons. Comments on this clone: Its antigen is currently unknown.

Sample: peripheral blood, taken on day 0 of AZD1222 vaccination. This sequence originates from an adult in good health.

The CDR3 nucleotides are TGTGCCAGCAGCTCCATGACTGAAGCTTTCTTT. It encodes CASSSMTEAFF. The chain combines TRBV9 with TRBJ1-1, with D uncertain. CDR1 is SGDLS, CDR2 YYNGEE, per germline. The CDR3 covers 11 residues. V lost 4 bases to trimming and J lost 5 bases, with 6 bases between them.